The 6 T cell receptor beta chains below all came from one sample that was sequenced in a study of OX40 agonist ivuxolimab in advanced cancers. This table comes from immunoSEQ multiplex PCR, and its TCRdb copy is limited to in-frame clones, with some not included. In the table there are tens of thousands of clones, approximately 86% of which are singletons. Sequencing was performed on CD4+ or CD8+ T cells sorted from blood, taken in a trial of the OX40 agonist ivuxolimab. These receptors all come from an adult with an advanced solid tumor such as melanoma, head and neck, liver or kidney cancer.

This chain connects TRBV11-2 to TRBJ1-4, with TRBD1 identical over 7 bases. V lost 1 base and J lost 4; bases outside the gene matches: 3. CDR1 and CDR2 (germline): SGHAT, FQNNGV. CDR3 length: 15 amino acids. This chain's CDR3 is CASSLGDSRNEKLFF. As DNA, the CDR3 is TGTGCCAGCAGCTTAGGGGACAGCCGTAATGAAAAACTGTTTTTT. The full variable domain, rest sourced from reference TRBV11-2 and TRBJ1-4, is EAGVAQSPRYKIIEKRQSVAFWCNPISGHATLYWYQQILGQGPKLLIQFQNNGVVDDSQLPKDRFSAERLKGVDSTLKIQPAKLEDSAVYLCASSLGDSRNEKLFFGSGTQLSVL.

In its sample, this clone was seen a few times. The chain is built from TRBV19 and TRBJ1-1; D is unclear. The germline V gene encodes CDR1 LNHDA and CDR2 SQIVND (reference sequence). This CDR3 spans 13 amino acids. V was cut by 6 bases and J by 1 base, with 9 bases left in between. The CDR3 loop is CASREWGNTEAFF. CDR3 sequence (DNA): TGTGCCAGTAGGGAGTGGGGGAACACTGAAGCTTTCTTT.

The CDR3 protein is CAWSEEGHPLLYGYTF. The DNA for the CDR3 is TGTGCCTGGAGTGAGGAGGGACATCCGCTCCTCTATGGCTACACCTTC. The V and J genes are TRBV30 and TRBJ1-2; tentatively, D is TRBD1 (6 bases). This CDR3 region has 16 residues. The germline gives CDR1 GTSNPN, CDR2 SVGIG (reference sequence). Trimming removed 1 base from V and 4 bases from J, with 19 bases in between.

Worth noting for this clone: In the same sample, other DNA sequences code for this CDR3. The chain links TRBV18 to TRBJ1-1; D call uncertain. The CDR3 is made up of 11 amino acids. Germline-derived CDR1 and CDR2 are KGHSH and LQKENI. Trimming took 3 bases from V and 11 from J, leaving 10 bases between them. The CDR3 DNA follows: TGTGCCAGCTCACCTGATACAGAGGCTTTCTTT. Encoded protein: CASSPDTEAFF. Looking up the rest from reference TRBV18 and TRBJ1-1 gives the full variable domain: NAGVMQNPRHLVRRRGQEARLRCSPMKGHSHVYWYRQLPEEGLKFMVYLQKENIIDESGMPKERFSAEFPKEGPSILRIQQVVRGDSAAYFCASSPDTEAFFGQGTRLTVV.

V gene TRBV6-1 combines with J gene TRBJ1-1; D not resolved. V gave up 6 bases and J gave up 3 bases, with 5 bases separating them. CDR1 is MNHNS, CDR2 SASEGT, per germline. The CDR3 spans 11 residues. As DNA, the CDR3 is TGTGCCAGCAGCCGGGACACTGAAGCTTTCTTT. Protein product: CASSRDTEAFF.

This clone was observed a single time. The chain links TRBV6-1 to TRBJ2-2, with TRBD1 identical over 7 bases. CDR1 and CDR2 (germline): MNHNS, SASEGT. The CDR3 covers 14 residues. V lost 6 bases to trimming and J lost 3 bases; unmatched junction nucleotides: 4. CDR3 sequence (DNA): TGTGCCAGCAGCCGGGACAGATACACCGGGGAGCTGTTTTTT. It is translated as CASSRDRYTGELFF.